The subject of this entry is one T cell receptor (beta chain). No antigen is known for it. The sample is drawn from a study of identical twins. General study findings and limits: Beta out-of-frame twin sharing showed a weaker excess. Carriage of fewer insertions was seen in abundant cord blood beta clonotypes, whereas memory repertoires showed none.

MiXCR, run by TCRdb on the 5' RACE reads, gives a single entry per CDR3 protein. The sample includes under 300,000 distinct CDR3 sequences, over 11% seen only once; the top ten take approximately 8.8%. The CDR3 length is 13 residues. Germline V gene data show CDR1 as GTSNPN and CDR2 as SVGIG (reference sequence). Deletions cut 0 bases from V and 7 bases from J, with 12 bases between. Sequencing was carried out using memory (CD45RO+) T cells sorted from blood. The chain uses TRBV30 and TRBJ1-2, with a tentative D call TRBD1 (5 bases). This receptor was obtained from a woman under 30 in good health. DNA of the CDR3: TGTGCCTGGAGTGTCGGGACCGGTTTTGGCTACACCTTC. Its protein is CAWSVGTGFGYTF.